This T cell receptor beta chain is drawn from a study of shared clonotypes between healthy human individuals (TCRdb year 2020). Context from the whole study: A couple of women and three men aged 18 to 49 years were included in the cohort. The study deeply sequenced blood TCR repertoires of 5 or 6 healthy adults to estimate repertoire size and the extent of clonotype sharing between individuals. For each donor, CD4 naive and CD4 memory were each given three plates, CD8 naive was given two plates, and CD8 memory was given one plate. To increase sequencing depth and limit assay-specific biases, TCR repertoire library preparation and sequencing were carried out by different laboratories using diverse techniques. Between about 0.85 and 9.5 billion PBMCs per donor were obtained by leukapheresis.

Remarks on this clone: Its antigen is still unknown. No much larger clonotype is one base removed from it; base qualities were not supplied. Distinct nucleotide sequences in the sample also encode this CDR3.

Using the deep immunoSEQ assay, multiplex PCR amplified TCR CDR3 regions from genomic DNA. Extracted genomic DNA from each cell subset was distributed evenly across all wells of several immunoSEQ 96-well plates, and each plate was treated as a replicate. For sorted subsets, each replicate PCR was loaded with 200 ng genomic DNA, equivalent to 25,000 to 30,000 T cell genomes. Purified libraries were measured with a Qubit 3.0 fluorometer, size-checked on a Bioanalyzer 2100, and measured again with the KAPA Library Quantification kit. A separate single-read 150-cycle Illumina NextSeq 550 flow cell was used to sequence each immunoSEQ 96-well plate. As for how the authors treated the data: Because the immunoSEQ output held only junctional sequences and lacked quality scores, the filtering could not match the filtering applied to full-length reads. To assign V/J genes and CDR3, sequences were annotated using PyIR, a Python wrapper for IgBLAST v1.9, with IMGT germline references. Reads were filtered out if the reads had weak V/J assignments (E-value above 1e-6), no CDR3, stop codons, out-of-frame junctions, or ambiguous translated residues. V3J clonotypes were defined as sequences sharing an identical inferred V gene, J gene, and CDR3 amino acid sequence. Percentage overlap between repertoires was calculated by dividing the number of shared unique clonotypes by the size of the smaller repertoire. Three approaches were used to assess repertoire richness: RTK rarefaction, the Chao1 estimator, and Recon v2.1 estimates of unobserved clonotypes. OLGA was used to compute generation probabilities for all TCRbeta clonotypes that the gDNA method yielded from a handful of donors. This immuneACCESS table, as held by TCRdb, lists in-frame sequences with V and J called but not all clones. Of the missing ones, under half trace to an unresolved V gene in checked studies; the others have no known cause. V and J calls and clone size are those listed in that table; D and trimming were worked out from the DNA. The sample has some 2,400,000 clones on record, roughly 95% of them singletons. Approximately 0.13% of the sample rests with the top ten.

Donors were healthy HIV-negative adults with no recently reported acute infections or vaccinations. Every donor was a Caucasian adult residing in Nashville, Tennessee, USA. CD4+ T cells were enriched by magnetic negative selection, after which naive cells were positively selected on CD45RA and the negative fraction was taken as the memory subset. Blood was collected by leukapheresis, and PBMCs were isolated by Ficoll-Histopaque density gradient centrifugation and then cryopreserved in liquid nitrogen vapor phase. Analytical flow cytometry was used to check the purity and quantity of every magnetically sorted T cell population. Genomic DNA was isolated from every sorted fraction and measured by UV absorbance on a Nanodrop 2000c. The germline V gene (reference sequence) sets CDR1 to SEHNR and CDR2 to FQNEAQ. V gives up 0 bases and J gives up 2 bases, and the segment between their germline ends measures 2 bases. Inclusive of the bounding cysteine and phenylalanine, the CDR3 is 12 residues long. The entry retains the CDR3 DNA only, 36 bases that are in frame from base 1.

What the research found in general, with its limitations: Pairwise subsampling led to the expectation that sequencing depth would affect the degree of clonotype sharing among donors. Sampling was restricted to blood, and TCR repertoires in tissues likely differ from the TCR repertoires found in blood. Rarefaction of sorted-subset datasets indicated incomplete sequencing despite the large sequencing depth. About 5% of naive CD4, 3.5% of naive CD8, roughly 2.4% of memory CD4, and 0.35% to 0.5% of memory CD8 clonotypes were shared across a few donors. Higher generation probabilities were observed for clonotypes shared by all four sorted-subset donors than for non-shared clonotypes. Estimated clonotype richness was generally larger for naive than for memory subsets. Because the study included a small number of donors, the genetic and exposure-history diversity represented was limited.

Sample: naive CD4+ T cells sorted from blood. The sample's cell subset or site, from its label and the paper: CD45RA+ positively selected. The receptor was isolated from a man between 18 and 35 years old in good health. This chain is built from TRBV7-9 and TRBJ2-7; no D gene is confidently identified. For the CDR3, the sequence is CASSLAPYEQYF. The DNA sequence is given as TGTGCCAGCAGCTTAGCCCCCTACGAGCAGTACTTC.